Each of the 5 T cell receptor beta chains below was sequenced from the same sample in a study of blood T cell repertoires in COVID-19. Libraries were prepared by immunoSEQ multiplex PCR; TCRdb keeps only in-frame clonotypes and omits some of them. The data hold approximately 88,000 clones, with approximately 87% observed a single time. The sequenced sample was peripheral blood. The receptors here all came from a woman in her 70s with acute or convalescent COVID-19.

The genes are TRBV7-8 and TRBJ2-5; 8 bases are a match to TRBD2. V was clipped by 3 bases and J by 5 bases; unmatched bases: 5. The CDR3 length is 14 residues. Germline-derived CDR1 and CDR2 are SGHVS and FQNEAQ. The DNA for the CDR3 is TGTGCCAGCAGCTTCCTAGCGGGCCGCGAGACCCAGTACTTC. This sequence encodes CASSFLAGRETQYF.

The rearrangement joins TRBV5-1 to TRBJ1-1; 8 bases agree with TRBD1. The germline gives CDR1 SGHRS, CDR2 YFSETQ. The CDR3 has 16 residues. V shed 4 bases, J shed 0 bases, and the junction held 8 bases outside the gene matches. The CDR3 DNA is TGCGCCAGCAGCGCACGGACAGGGCTCATGAACACTGAAGCTTTCTTT. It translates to CASSARTGLMNTEAFF.

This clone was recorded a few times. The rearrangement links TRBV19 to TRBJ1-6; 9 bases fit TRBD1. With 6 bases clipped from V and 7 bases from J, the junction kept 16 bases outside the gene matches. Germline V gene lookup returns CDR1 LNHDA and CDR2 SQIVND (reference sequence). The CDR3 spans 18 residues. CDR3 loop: CASSDYRDRVAWNSPLHF. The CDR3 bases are TGTGCCAGTAGCGATTACCGGGACAGGGTTGCGTGGAATTCACCCCTCCACTTT. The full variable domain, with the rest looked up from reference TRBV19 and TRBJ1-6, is DGGITQSPKYLFRKEGQNVTLSCEQNLNHDAMYWYRQDPGQGLRLIYYSQIVNDFQKGDIAEGYSVSREKKESFPLTVTSAQKNPTAFYLCASSDYRDRVAWNSPLHFGNGTRLTVT.

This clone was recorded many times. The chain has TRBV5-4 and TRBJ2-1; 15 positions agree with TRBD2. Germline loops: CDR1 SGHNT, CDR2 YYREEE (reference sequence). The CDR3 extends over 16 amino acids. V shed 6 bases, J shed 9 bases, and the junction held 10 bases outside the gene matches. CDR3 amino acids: CASTVGLAGGRGEQFF. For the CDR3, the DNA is TGTGCCAGCACCGTCGGACTAGCGGGGGGGCGCGGTGAGCAGTTCTTC.

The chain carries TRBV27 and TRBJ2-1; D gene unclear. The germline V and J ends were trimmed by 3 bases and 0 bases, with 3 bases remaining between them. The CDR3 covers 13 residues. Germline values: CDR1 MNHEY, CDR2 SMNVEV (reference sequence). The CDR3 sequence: CASSFVSYNEQFF. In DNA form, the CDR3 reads TGTGCCAGCAGTTTCGTCTCCTACAATGAGCAGTTCTTC.